This T cell receptor beta chain was sequenced for a study of blood T cell repertoires in COVID-19. This clone was recorded once. Using immunoSEQ multiplex PCR, the repertoire was profiled, and TCRdb retains in-frame clones only, with some absent. The sample contains 200,000 to 300,000 clones, 87% of which appear only once. The sequence came from a middle-aged woman who had recovered from COVID-19. Sequencing was performed on peripheral blood.

DNA for the CDR3: TGTGCCTGGAGTGTACCGGGGAGAGATACGCAGTATTTT. Amino acids: CAWSVPGRDTQYF. The chain couples TRBV30 to TRBJ2-3, with D possibly matching TRBD2 (5 bases). Germline CDR1 and CDR2: GTSNPN and SVGIG (reference sequence). The CDR3 has 13 residues. V was cut by 0 bases and J by 5 bases, with 9 bases left in between.